These T cell receptor beta chains were read from a single sample in a study of blood T cells in healthy people across ages. TCRdb reprocessed the 5' RACE reads via MiXCR and lists one record per CDR3 protein. Of 1.6 million or so distinct CDR3 sequences listed, 34% are singletons. Sequences were obtained from blood. The receptors come from a woman younger than 45 in good health. The CDR3 runs from the conserved cysteine through the conserved F or W. Each record gives: CDR3 length, V gene, clone size, D gene, J gene, CDR3 DNA, CDR3 protein. D genes are given only for firm matches. Clone sizes are given selectively: once, few, many, or a class where the clone is expanded.

14,TRBV27,.,TRBD1,TRBJ1-2,TGTGCCAACAGTTTATCCGGGACAGACTATGGCTACACCTTC,CANSLSGTDYGYTF
18,TRBV2,few,TRBD2,TRBJ2-1,TGTGCCAGCAGTGAAAGGGGAACGAGCGGGATCGGGGACAATGAGCAGTTCTTC,CASSERGTSGIGDNEQFF
17,TRBV7-3,few,TRBD2,TRBJ2-1,TGTGCCAGCAGCCCGGGGTGGTCGGGAGGGACCTACAATGAGCAGTTCTTC,CASSPGWSGGTYNEQFF
14,TRBV28,few,.,TRBJ2-7,TGTGCCAGCAGTTTGAACCGTCGTTTCTACGAGCAGTACTTC,CASSLNRRFYEQYF
14,TRBV30,.,TRBD2,TRBJ2-7,TGTGCCTGGAGTGTAAGCAGCGGGGGCCACGAGCAGTACTTC,CAWSVSSGGHEQYF
14,TRBV5-6,.,.,TRBJ1-2,TGTGCCAGCAGCTTGGACAGCACACCCTATGGCTACACCTTC,CASSLDSTPYGYTF
14,TRBV20-1,few,TRBD1,TRBJ2-7,TGCAGTGCCGCGGGACAGGGGCCATATGGCGAGCAGTACTTC,CSAAGQGPYGEQYF
18,TRBV12-3/TRBV12-4,few,TRBD1,TRBJ1-2,TGTGCCAGCACCATACACACCGGGACAGGGGGCATCTCCTATGGCTACACCTTC,CASTIHTGTGGISYGYTF
13,TRBV7-3,few,TRBD1,TRBJ2-1,TGTGCCCGACAGGGTAGTTTCGACAATGAGCAGTTCTTC,CARQGSFDNEQFF
17,TRBV11-2,many,.,TRBJ2-3,TGTGCCAGCAGCCCGAGACCGAAGCCACTATTCACAGATACGCAGTATTTT,CASSPRPKPLFTDTQYF
16,TRBV7-2,.,TRBD2,TRBJ2-3,TGTGCCAGCAGCTTATGGCCCAGCGGGGACACAGATACGCAGTATTTT,CASSLWPSGDTDTQYF
11,TRBV11-2,many,.,TRBJ2-1,TGTGCCAGCAGCTTAGGGTATGAGCAGTTCTTC,CASSLGYEQFF
16,TRBV19,.,.,TRBJ2-1,TGTGCCAGTAGTATGCCCCGAGGCCCAACTGGAGATGAGCAGTTCTTC,CASSMPRGPTGDEQFF
13,TRBV20-1,few,TRBD1,TRBJ1-6,TGCAGTGCGGGGACAGGGGAATATTCACCCCTCCACTTT,CSAGTGEYSPLHF
16,TRBV4-1,few,.,TRBJ2-5,TGCGCCAGCAGCGGGAGTAGAGCAGGAGGGCCCGAGACCCAGTACTTC,CASSGSRAGGPETQYF
16,TRBV27,.,TRBD2,TRBJ2-5,TGTGCCAGCAGTTTAAACCCTAGCGGAGTCCAAGAGACCCAGTACTTC,CASSLNPSGVQETQYF
15,TRBV5-1,.,.,TRBJ2-5,TGCGCCAGCAGCCGGGGGACGGGGGATCAAGAGACCCAGTACTTC,CASSRGTGDQETQYF
17,TRBV28,few,.,TRBJ2-6,TGTGCCAGCAGTTTACGGGCCGGCATCTCTGGGGCCAACGTCCTGACTTTC,CASSLRAGISGANVLTF
13,TRBV7-9,few,TRBD2,TRBJ2-3,TGTGCCAGCAGCTCGTCAGCGGGGGATACGCAGTATTTT,CASSSSAGDTQYF
18,TRBV7-9,few,TRBD2,TRBJ2-7,TGTGCCAGCAGCCTAAATCGTCTAGCGGGCCCCCGGGGTAGCGAGCAGTACTTC,CASSLNRLAGPRGSEQYF
17,TRBV29-1,many,TRBD2,TRBJ2-1,TGCAGCGTTGACCCCCCCTCTAGCGGGAGCTCCTACAATGAGCAGTTCTTC,CSVDPPSSGSSYNEQFF
16,TRBV20-1,.,.,TRBJ2-7,TGCAGTGCTAGCGTCTGGGCCGGAACAGACCGATACGAGCAGTACTTC,CSASVWAGTDRYEQYF
20,TRBV6-2/TRBV6-3,.,TRBD2,TRBJ2-1,TGTGCCAGCAGTTACTCGATTGAGGAATTGGCTAGCGGATCCTACAATGAGCAGTTCTTC,CASSYSIEELASGSYNEQFF
13,TRBV6-1,.,.,TRBJ1-1,TGTGCCGGCAGTGAAAAGGGCGGCACTGAAGCTTTCTTT,CAGSEKGGTEAFF
12,TRBV12-3/TRBV12-4,.,.,TRBJ2-7,TGTGCCAGCAGTTTAGAATCCTACGGGCAGTACTTC,CASSLESYGQYF
16,TRBV9,.,.,TRBJ1-2,TGTGCCAGCAGCCCTCGTACAGGGCTAAGTAACTATGGCTACACCTTC,CASSPRTGLSNYGYTF
20,TRBV6-8,few,TRBD2,TRBJ2-1,TGTGCCAGCAGTTACTCGAAGAGGCTAGCGGGTACGAGCTCCTACAATGAGCAGTTCTTC,CASSYSKRLAGTSSYNEQFF
17,TRBV7-3,few,.,TRBJ2-1,TGTGCCAGCAGCGCCACCGGGGCCAGACGATCTATCAATGAGCAGTTCTTC,CASSATGARRSINEQFF
14,TRBV7-8,.,.,TRBJ1-2,TGTGCCAGCAGCTTAGGGGGCATAGGAAGAGGCTACACCTTC,CASSLGGIGRGYTF
13,TRBV28,.,TRBD1,TRBJ1-2,TGTGCCAGCGGCCAACAGGGGGAATATGGCTACACCTTC,CASGQQGEYGYTF
16,TRBV5-1,.,TRBD2,TRBJ2-3,TGCGCCAGCAGCTTGGGTTCTAGCGGGGGCACAGATACGCAGTATTTT,CASSLGSSGGTDTQYF
15,TRBV27,few,TRBD1,TRBJ2-7,TGTGCCAGCAGTCTACGCGGACAGGATTACTACGAGCAGTACTTC,CASSLRGQDYYEQYF
15,TRBV20-1,few,.,TRBJ2-1,TGCAGTGCCCAGGGGGGGCTAGCGACCTACAATGAGCAGTTCTTC,CSAQGGLATYNEQFF
20,TRBV20-1,.,TRBD1,TRBJ2-2,TGCAGTGCTAGAGATTTTAATAGGGCGCGGACAGGGGGTTTGACCGGGGAGCTGTTTTTT,CSARDFNRARTGGLTGELFF
15,TRBV28,.,.,TRBJ2-6,TGTGCCAGCGGGGTACGGGTGAGTGGGGCCAACGTCCCGACTTTC,CASGVRVSGANVPTF
18,TRBV5-1,many,TRBD1,TRBJ2-3,TGCGCCAGCAGCTCGGACAGGGGCACCGGGAGGATCACAGATACGCAGTATTTT,CASSSDRGTGRITDTQYF
22,TRBV12-3/TRBV12-4,few,TRBD1,TRBJ2-7,TGTGCCAGCAGTTGTAGGGCCCCTCCGGGACAGCCCAATGAAACGAATACCTACGAGCAGTACTTC,CASSCRAPPGQPNETNTYEQYF
18,TRBV7-9,few,TRBD2,TRBJ2-1,TGTGCCAGCAGCTTCTACCAAAGACTAGCGGGGGGGCCCGATGAGCAGTTCTTC,CASSFYQRLAGGPDEQFF
14,TRBV5-1,.,TRBD1,TRBJ2-4,TGCGCCAGCAGCCAGGGGGCGCTTCGGGACATTCAGTACTTC,CASSQGALRDIQYF
14,TRBV7-8,.,.,TRBJ2-7,TGTGCCAGCAGCCTAGACCGGGGCCCTGACGAGCGGTACTTC,CASSLDRGPDERYF
14,TRBV7-9,few,.,TRBJ1-4,TGTGCCAGCAGCCACGCCGGAACTAATGAAAAACTGTTTTTT,CASSHAGTNEKLFF
16,TRBV12-3/TRBV12-4,.,.,TRBJ1-3,TGTGCCAGCACCGGCGCGTGGGGGATCGCTGGAAACACCATATATTTT,CASTGAWGIAGNTIYF
15,TRBV10-3,.,TRBD2,TRBJ2-1,TGTGCCATCAGTCGGGGGGGGTGGTCCTACAATGAGCAGTTCTTC,CAISRGGWSYNEQFF
16,TRBV4-1,many,.,TRBJ1-5,TGCGCCAGCAGCCAAGATCCGACTGCTGCTTATCAGCCCCAGCATTTT,CASSQDPTAAYQPQHF
16,TRBV20-1,few,.,TRBJ2-5,TGCAGTGCTCTTAAATTCACCGAGGCACACCAAGAGACCCAGTACTTC,CSALKFTEAHQETQYF
15,TRBV4-1,.,.,TRBJ1-1,TGCGCCAGCAGCCAACCATTGGGACGAACCACTGAAGCTTTCTTT,CASSQPLGRTTEAFF
15,TRBV20-1,.,TRBD2,TRBJ2-7,TGCAGTGCTAGAGAGTCTAGCGGGCGGGCCTACGAGCAGTACTTC,CSARESSGRAYEQYF
15,TRBV20-1,.,.,TRBJ2-1,TGCAGTGCTAGGATCGTCGACCACTCCTACAATGAGCAGTTCTTC,CSARIVDHSYNEQFF
15,TRBV7-2,.,.,TRBJ1-5,TGTGCCAGCAGCTTAGAAGCATATAGCAATCAGCCCCAGCATTTT,CASSLEAYSNQPQHF
17,TRBV15,few,.,TRBJ2-1,TGTGCCACCAGCAGCCAACGGAAGGGAGTTTCAATCAATGAGCAGTTCTTC,CATSSQRKGVSINEQFF
17,TRBV20-1,few,TRBD2,TRBJ2-7,TGCAGTGCTGGAGGGGGGGGACTAGCTAAAGGCGGCGACGAGCAGTACTTC,CSAGGGGLAKGGDEQYF
14,TRBV11-2,few,TRBD2,TRBJ2-7,TGTGCCAGCACCGTAGCGGGAGCTTCCTACGAGCAGTACTTC,CASTVAGASYEQYF
17,TRBV27,few,.,TRBJ2-1,TGTGCCAGCAGCAGGGGTACCGGGACATACCACTACAATGAGCAGTTCTTC,CASSRGTGTYHYNEQFF